One TCR beta chain is described in this entry. Antigen unknown. The CDR3 covers 15 residues. The germline CDR1 and CDR2 sequences are MNHEY and SVGAGI. The junction had 9 bases not matched to a gene; V was cut back by 6 bases and J by 9 bases. This entry is derived from a study of blood T cells in healthy people across ages. Looking at the study overall: The template switching approach captured approximately one barcoded beta molecule for every two T cells.

Study-wide results and caveats: Per million T cells, the diversity of TCR beta decreased roughly linearly as age advanced. The unknown donor CMV status may have confounded expanded clonotype changes.

A second roughly 7 to 12 cycle PCR used barcoded and J-beta primers. A single record per CDR3 protein comes from TCRdb applying MiXCR to the 5' RACE reads. The profile shows around 800,000 distinct CDR3 sequences, about 55% of them singletons. Sequenced sample: blood. V gene TRBV6-5 combines with J gene TRBJ2-1; TRBD2 agrees at 12 bases. The sequence was obtained from a man older than 75 in good health. The CDR3 DNA reads TGTGCCAGCAGCCCGACTAGCGGGAGAAGGGTTGAGCAGTTCTTC. The encoded protein is CASSPTSGRRVEQFF.